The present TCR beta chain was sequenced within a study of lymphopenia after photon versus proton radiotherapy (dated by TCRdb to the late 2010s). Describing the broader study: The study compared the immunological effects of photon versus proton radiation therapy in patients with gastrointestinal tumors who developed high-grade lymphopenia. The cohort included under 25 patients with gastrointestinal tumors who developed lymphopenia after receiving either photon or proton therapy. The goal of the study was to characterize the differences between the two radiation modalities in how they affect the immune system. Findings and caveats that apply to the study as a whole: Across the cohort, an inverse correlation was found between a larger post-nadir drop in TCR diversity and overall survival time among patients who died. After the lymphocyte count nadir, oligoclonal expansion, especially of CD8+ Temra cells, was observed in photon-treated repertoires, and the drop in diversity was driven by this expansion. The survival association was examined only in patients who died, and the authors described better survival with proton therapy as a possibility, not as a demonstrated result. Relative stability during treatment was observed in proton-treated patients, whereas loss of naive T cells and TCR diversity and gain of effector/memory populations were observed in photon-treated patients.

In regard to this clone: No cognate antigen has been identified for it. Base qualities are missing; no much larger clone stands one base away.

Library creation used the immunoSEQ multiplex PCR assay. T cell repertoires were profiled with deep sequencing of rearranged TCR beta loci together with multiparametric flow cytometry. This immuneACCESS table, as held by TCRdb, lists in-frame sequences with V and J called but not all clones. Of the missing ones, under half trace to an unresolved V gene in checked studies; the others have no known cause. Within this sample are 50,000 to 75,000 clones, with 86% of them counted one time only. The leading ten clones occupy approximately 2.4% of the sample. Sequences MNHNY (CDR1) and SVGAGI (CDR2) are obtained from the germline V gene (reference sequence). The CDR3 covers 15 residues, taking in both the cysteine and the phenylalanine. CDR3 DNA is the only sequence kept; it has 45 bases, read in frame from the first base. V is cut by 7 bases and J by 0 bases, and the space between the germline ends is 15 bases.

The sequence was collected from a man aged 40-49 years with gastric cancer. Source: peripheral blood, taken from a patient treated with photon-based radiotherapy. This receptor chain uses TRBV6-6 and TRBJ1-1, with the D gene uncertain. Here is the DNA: TGTGCCAGCACTGGCGGGGTTTCGATGAACACTGAAGCTTTCTTT. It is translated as CASTGGVSMNTEAFF.